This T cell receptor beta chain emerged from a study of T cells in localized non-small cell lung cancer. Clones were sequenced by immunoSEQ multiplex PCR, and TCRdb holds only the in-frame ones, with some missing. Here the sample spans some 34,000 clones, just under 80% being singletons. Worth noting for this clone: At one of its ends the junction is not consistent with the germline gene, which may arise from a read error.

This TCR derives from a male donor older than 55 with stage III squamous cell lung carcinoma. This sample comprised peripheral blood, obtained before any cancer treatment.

The CDR3 sequence is CSAAQGTQYF. The CDR3 DNA follows: TGCAGCGCCGCTCAAGGGACCCAGTACTTC. V and J are TRBV29-1 and TRBJ2-5; D call uncertain. The CDR3 has 10 amino acids. CDR1 is SQVTM and CDR2 is ANQGSEA in the germline V gene.